What follows are 27 T cell receptor beta chains derived from one specimen sequenced in a study of T cells in localized non-small cell lung cancer. Some clones are missing from TCRdb's copy, which holds only in-frame ones; the method was immunoSEQ multiplex PCR. The profile shows tens of thousands of clones, about nine tenths of them singletons. The sample here was peripheral blood, taken before any cancer treatment. Receptors were obtained from a male donor aged 60 or over with stage III squamous cell lung carcinoma.

V is TRBV19 and J is TRBJ2-5; 11 nucleotides agree with TRBD1. CDR1 LNHDA and CDR2 SQIVND come from the germline V gene (reference sequence). The CDR3 has 13 amino acids. V was pared by 8 bases and J by 5 bases, with 4 bases of the junction left unmatched. CDR3 DNA sequence: TGTGCCAGTGGACAGGGGGCTCGGGAGACCCAGTACTTC. Its protein product is CASGQGARETQYF.

The gene calls are TRBV18 and TRBJ1-2; TRBD1 might be the D (6 bases). Trimming took 2 bases from V and 3 from J, leaving 13 bases between them. Per the germline V gene, CDR1 is KGHSH and CDR2 is LQKENI. The CDR3 loop spans 15 amino acids. CDR3 amino acids: CASSPNGGPDYGYTF. The DNA for the CDR3 is TGTGCCAGCTCACCAAACGGGGGGCCGGACTATGGCTACACCTTC.

The gene calls are TRBV4-3 and TRBJ2-3, with 8 bases identical to TRBD2. Trimming at V came to 0 bases and at J to 3 bases, leaving 2 bases not matched to a gene. The CDR3 runs to 15 residues. Germline V lookup: CDR1 LGHNA, CDR2 YSLEER. The CDR3 region is CASSQEGTRTDTQYF. In DNA, the CDR3 is TGCGCCAGCAGCCAAGAAGGGACTAGGACAGATACGCAGTATTTT.

The chain employs TRBV11-3 and TRBJ2-1; D might be TRBD2 (5 bases). Trimming left V 11 bases short and J 6 bases short, with 23 bases between. Germline V gene lookup returns CDR1 SGHNT and CDR2 YENEEA. This CDR3 has 15 amino acids. For the CDR3, the DNA is TGTGCCGGGGTGGGCCGAAGCGGAAACGGCAATGAGCAGTTCTTC. Its translation: CAGVGRSGNGNEQFF. The full variable domain, its missing parts supplied by reference TRBV11-3 and TRBJ2-1, is EAGVVQSPRYKIIEKKQPVAFWCNPISGHNTLYWYLQNLGQGPELLIRYENEEAVDDSQLPKDRFSAERLKGVDSTLKIQPAELGDSAVYLCAGVGRSGNGNEQFFGPGTRLTVL.

The chain has TRBV25-1 and TRBJ1-4, with D maybe TRBD1 (5 bases). Germline V gene data show CDR1 as MGHDK and CDR2 as SYGVNS. This CDR3 is 16 amino acids long. The germline V and J ends were trimmed by 2 bases and 7 bases, with 17 bases remaining between them. The CDR3 reads CASSERGWLVGEKLFF. In DNA, the CDR3 is TGTGCCAGCAGTGAACGGGGGTGGTTGGTAGGTGAAAAACTGTTTTTT.

The chain has TRBV4-1 and TRBJ2-1, with 8 bases identical to TRBD2. V was pared by 1 base and J by 8 bases, with 13 bases of the junction left unmatched. CDR1 is MGHRA, CDR2 YSYEKL, per germline. This CDR3 is built from 17 residues. CDR3 DNA sequence: TGCGCCAGCAGCCAAGCGGGGGGGCTAAGGTTAGGGGATGAGCAGTTCTTC. It translates to CASSQAGGLRLGDEQFF.

This chain joins TRBV18 and TRBJ1-6; 7 bases line up with TRBD1. The CDR3 loop spans 14 amino acids. The germline V gene encodes CDR1 KGHSH and CDR2 LQKENI. V lost 3 bases and J lost 10; bases outside the gene matches: 6. The CDR3 spells CASSPDRRGSPLHF. The CDR3 nucleotides read TGTGCCAGCTCACCGGACAGGCGGGGATCACCCCTCCACTTT.

The chain employs TRBV5-4 and TRBJ2-2; TRBD2 aligns across 8 bases. After removal of 4 bases from V and 7 bases from J, the junction contained 9 bases not matched to a gene. The germline V gene has CDR1 SGHNT and CDR2 YYREEE (reference sequence). This CDR3 comprises 15 residues. The CDR3 spells CASSTSGLRGGELFF. The CDR3 nucleotides are TGTGCCAGCAGCACTAGCGGACTCAGGGGCGGGGAGCTGTTTTTT.

This clone turned up a few times. The rearrangement joins TRBV27 to TRBJ2-3; 8 bases map to TRBD2. The CDR3 is 15 residues long. The V and J ends lost 6 bases and 0 bases, in that order; junction bases with no gene match: 5. CDR1 and CDR2 (germline): MNHEY, SMNVEV (reference sequence). CDR3 sequence reads: CASSLAGLSTDTQYF. In DNA, the CDR3 is TGTGCCAGCAGCTTAGCGGGGCTGAGCACAGATACGCAGTATTTT.

This clone occurred a few times. The chain couples TRBV7-2 to TRBJ2-3, with unresolved D. Germline V gene data show CDR1 as SGHTA and CDR2 as FQGNSA. The CDR3 is 14 amino acids. V lost 4 bases, J lost 6 bases, and 14 bases lay in between. The CDR3 DNA reads as TGTGCCAGCAGCTACCTAGGGTCTAGGGATACGCAGTATTTT. Amino acids: CASSYLGSRDTQYF.

This clone is a singleton in its sample. The gene calls are TRBV7-3 and TRBJ2-1; weak D call: TRBD1 (6 bases). Trimming left V 5 bases short and J 10 bases short, with 21 bases between. Germline CDR1 is SGHTA and CDR2 is FQGTGA. The CDR3 contains 15 residues. The CDR3 bases are TGTGCCAGCAGCCAATCAGGTTCACAGGGATACGAGCAGTTCTTC. Translated: CASSQSGSQGYEQFF.

The gene calls are TRBV18 and TRBJ2-7, with 8 bases that match TRBD2. The CDR3 totals 13 residues. Germline V gives CDR1 KGHSH, CDR2 LQKENI. The ends lost 3 bases at V and 3 bases at J; junction bases unmatched: 1. The CDR3 sequence is CASSPLAGYEQYV. The CDR3 DNA is TGTGCCAGCTCACCCCTAGCGGGCTACGAGCAGTACGTC.

The rearrangement uses TRBV5-1 and TRBJ2-3; TRBD1 agrees at 9 bases. This CDR3 is 16 amino acids long. From germline, CDR1 is SGHRS and CDR2 YFSETQ. Losses at the gene ends were 4 bases for V and 1 base for J; bases not matched to a gene: 7. Here the CDR3 DNA reads TGCGCCAGCAGCCATGGGACAGGGTCAGGCACAGATACGCAGTATTTT. It codes for CASSHGTGSGTDTQYF. The variable domain in full, completed from reference TRBV5-1 and TRBJ2-3, reads KAGVTQTPRYLIKTRGQQVTLSCSPISGHRSVSWYQQTPGQGLQFLFEYFSETQRNKGNFPGRFSGRQFSNSRSEMNVSTLELGDSALYLCASSHGTGSGTDTQYFGPGTRLTVL.

The chain combines TRBV27 with TRBJ2-1, with 9 bases that match TRBD2. CDR1 and CDR2 from the germline V gene are MNHEY and SMNVEV (reference sequence). Losses at the gene ends were 4 bases for V and 8 bases for J; bases not matched to a gene: 15. The CDR3 length is 17 residues. The CDR3 loop is CASSSLSAGGPLYEQFF. The CDR3 DNA reads as TGTGCCAGCAGTTCCTTATCGGCGGGGGGGCCTCTTTATGAGCAGTTCTTC.

In its sample, this clone was seen a few times. The chain uses TRBV6-5 and TRBJ1-1, with unresolved D. From germline, CDR1 is MNHEY and CDR2 SVGAGI. Deletions cut 0 bases from V and 7 bases from J, with 9 bases between. The CDR3 totals 13 residues. The CDR3 protein is CASSYSRRDEAFF. The CDR3 DNA reads as TGTGCCAGCAGTTACTCTCGGAGGGATGAAGCTTTCTTT.

The CDR3, as DNA: TGTGCCAGCAGCCACCCGGGACAGGGAATTGAAAAACTGTTTTTT. Protein product: CASSHPGQGIEKLFF. V is TRBV5-6 and J is TRBJ1-4; 9 nucleotides line up with TRBD1. Germline V lookup: CDR1 SGHDT, CDR2 YYEEEE. The CDR3 covers 15 residues. Trimming cost V 4 bases and J 7 bases; bases outside gene matches: 8.

The chain couples TRBV9 to TRBJ2-2; TRBD1 matches 10 bases. With V trimmed by 3 bases and J by 5 bases, 1 base remained unmatched. Germline values: CDR1 SGDLS, CDR2 YYNGEE. The CDR3 is 14 amino acids. In DNA, the CDR3 is TGTGCCAGCAGCGCGGGACAGGGGACCGGGGAGCTGTTTTTT. Protein: CASSAGQGTGELFF.

The chain employs TRBV6-6 and TRBJ1-2; D may be TRBD1 (5 bases). V was clipped by 5 bases and J by 0 bases, with 13 bases between them. CDR1 is MNHNY, CDR2 SVGAGI, per germline (reference sequence). The CDR3 contains 15 residues. Written as DNA, the CDR3 is TGTGCCAGCAGTAATAGGGGATCGTCTAACTATGGCTACACCTTC. Its translation is CASSNRGSSNYGYTF.

CDR3 in amino acids: CASSLGERSGNTIYF. The CDR3 DNA follows: TGCGCCAGCAGCTTGGGGGAACGCTCTGGAAACACCATATATTTT. V usage is TRBV5-1 and J usage is TRBJ1-3; D not certain. V was cut by 0 bases and J by 0 bases, with 7 bases left in between. Germline CDR1 is SGHRS and CDR2 is YFSETQ. CDR3 length: 15 residues.

The chain joins TRBV11-2 to TRBJ1-3; no clear D. CDR1 SGHAT and CDR2 FQNNGV come from the germline V gene. CDR3 size: 13 residues. V lost 5 bases and J lost 9, with 14 bases in between. As DNA, the CDR3 is TGTGCCAGCAGCCCCGAGTTATACAGCACCATATATTTT. The encoded protein is CASSPELYSTIYF.

The chain recombines TRBV10-1 with TRBJ2-3; 12 positions agree with TRBD2. Trimming took 0 bases from V and 5 from J; bases not matched to a gene: 6. Germline CDR1 reads WNHNN; CDR2 reads SYGVQD (reference sequence). The CDR3 is 17 amino acids. The CDR3 DNA reads as TGCGCCAGCAGTGAGTCGAGGCTAGCGGGGGGGCTAGATACGCAGTATTTT. Translated: CASSESRLAGGLDTQYF.

The V and J genes are TRBV19 and TRBJ2-7; D is unclear. The germline V gene has CDR1 LNHDA and CDR2 SQIVND (reference sequence). The CDR3 runs 16 residues. The V and J ends lost 1 base and 4 bases respectively, with 17 bases between them. The CDR3 protein is CASSIVTPLSQYEQYF. CDR3 nucleotides: TGTGCCAGTAGTATAGTAACCCCCCTCTCCCAGTACGAGCAGTACTTC.

J is TRBJ1-5 and V is TRBV29-1; D unresolved. Per the germline V gene, CDR1 is SQVTM and CDR2 is ANQGSEA. CDR3 length: 14 residues. V lost 7 bases and J 1 base, leaving 14 bases between the germline ends. CDR3 DNA sequence: TGCAGCGCCCGTCGGGGTGGCAGCAATCAGCCCCAGCATTTT. Its protein product is CSARRGGSNQPQHF.

This clone was observed a single time. The germline gene is not matched at one end of the junction; a read error may be the cause. V and J are TRBV7-7 and TRBJ2-5; the D gene is possibly TRBD1 (6 bases). The germline gives CDR1 SSHAT, CDR2 FNYEAQ (reference sequence). CDR3 length equals 13 residues. The CDR3 sequence is CASSPGVGGTQYF. In DNA form, the CDR3 reads TGTGCTAGCAGCCCAGGAGTAGGGGGGACCCAGTACTTC.

The V gene is TRBV10-3, the J gene TRBJ1-5; D possibly corresponds to TRBD1 (5 bases). V lost 2 bases and J lost 7, with 18 bases in between. This CDR3 comprises 16 residues. Germline V gene data show CDR1 as ENHRY and CDR2 as SYGVKD. In nucleotides, the CDR3 is TGTGCCATCAGTGAGAGTCTGGGGGACCCGAAACAGCCCCAGCATTTT. Translation gives CAISESLGDPKQPQHF.

The chain couples TRBV27 to TRBJ1-1; 9 positions agree with TRBD1. This CDR3 has 14 residues. The V and J ends lost 5 bases and 3 bases, in that order; junction bases with no gene match: 4. Germline CDR1 is MNHEY and CDR2 is SMNVEV (reference sequence). The CDR3 region is CASSTRTGDTEAFF. The CDR3 region has the DNA TGTGCCAGCAGTACCCGGACAGGGGACACTGAAGCTTTCTTT.

V is TRBV18 and J is TRBJ1-2, with D tentatively TRBD1 (6 bases). The CDR3 loop spans 13 amino acids. Trimming stripped 5 bases from V and 3 bases from J, with 10 bases between. Per the germline V gene, CDR1 is KGHSH and CDR2 is LQKENI. In nucleotides, the CDR3 is TGTGCCAGCTCAAGGGACAAGTACTATGGCTACACCTTC. Translated, it gives CASSRDKYYGYTF.